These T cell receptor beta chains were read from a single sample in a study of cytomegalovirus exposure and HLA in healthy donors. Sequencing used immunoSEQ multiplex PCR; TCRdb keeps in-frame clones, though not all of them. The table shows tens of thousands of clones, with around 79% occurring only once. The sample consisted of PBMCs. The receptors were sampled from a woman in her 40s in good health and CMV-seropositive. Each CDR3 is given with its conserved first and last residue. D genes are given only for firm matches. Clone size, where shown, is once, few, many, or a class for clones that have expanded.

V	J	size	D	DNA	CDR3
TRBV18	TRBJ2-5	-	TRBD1	TGTGCCAGCTCCCCGGGACAGGGCTTGGAGCAGTACTTC	CASSPGQGLEQYF
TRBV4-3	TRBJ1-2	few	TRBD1	TGCGCCAGCAGCCAAGGGGCAGGGGGAGCTTCCCGATATGGCTACACCTTC	CASSQGAGGASRYGYTF
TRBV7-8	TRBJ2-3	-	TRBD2	TGTGCCAGCAGCCCCTTAAATAGCGGGAGTACAGATACGCAGTATTTT	CASSPLNSGSTDTQYF
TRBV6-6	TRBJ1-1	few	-	TGTGCCAGCAGACACCGGGGTACTGAAGCTTTCTTT	CASRHRGTEAFF
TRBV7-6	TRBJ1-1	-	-	TGTGCCAGCAGTCCAACCGACAGATCGAACACTGAAGCTTTCTTT	CASSPTDRSNTEAFF
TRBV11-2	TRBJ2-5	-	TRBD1	TGTGCCAGCAGGGGGGACAGGCTGGCTCTAGAGACCCAGTACTTC	CASRGDRLALETQYF
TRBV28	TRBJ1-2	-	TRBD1	TGTGCCAGCAGTTTAAGACAGGGGTACTATGGCTACACCTTC	CASSLRQGYYGYTF
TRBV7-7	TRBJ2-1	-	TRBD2	TGTGCTAGCAGCCCTACTAGCGACAGCTCCTACAATGAGCAGTTCTTC	CASSPTSDSSYNEQFF
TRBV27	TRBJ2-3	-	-	TGTGCCAGCAGTCCGGGGAGGAAGGATACGCAGTATTTT	CASSPGRKDTQYF
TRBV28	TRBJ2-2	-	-	TGTGCCAGCATTCCCCTCGGGAACACCGGGGAGCTGTTTTTT	CASIPLGNTGELFF
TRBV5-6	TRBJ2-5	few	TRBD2	TGTGCCAGCAGCTTACTAGCGGGATCGAGAGCAGAGACCCAGTACTTC	CASSLLAGSRAETQYF
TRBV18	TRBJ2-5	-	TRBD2	TGTGCCAGCTCACCAGGACTAGCGGGAGGATGGGGCCAAGAGACCCAGTACTTC	CASSPGLAGGWGQETQYF
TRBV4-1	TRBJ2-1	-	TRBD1	TGCGCCAGCGACAGGGGTAACAATGAGCAGTTCTTC	CASDRGNNEQFF
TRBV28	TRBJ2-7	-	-	TGTGCCAGCAGTTTGCCGGACAGCTCCTACGAGCAGTACTTC	CASSLPDSSYEQYF
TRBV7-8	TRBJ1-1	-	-	TGTGCCAGCAGTACACAGATGAACACTGAAGCTTTCTTT	CASSTQMNTEAFF
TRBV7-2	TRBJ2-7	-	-	TGTGCCAGCAGCTTAGCGCGTTTCCGGGAGCAGTACTTC	CASSLARFREQYF
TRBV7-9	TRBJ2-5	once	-	TGTGCCAGCAGCCGGACATCCCAAGAGACCCAGTACTTC	CASSRTSQETQYF
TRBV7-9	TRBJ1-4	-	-	TGTGCCAGCAGCTTCCAATTAGAAACAAAACTGTTTTTT	CASSFQLETKLFF
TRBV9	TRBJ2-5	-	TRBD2	TGTGCCAGCAGCGTAGTAGGGGTGACCGCGGGAGAAGAGACCCAGTACTTC	CASSVVGVTAGEETQYF
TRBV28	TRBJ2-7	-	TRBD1	TGTGCCAGCAGCTCTTCTGGGACAGGGGGCTACGAGCAGTACTTC	CASSSSGTGGYEQYF
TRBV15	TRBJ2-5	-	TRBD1	TGTGCCACCAGCAGAGCAGGGGGCTTTGAGACCCAGTACTTC	CATSRAGGFETQYF
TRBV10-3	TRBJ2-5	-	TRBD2	TGTGCCACGAGTAGCGGGAGGGCCAGGGAGACCCAGTACTTC	CATSSGRARETQYF
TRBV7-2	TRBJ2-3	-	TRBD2	TGTGCCAGCAGCTTTCAGGGGACTAGCGTGGATACGCAGTATTTT	CASSFQGTSVDTQYF
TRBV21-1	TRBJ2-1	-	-	TGTGCCAGCAGCAAGAGGACTAGCGGGGTCTACAATGAGCAGTTCTTC	CASSKRTSGVYNEQFF
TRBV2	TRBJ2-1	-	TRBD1	TGTGCCAGCGTTATCAGGGGGCTTAGCAATGAGCAGTTCTTC	CASVIRGLSNEQFF
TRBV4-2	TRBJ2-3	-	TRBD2	TGTGCCAGCAGCCAAGAGGCAGCGGGGGGTCCAGATACGCAGTATTTT	CASSQEAAGGPDTQYF